This T cell receptor beta chain was sequenced during a study of beta chain features in type 1 diabetes. At least ten counts were recorded for this clone. V shed 6 bases and J shed 2 bases, with 10 bases lying between them. The germline CDR1 and CDR2 sequences are SGHAT and FQNNGV. There are 14 residues in the CDR3. The study reverse transcribed the entire isolated RNA, so it sequenced expressed TCRB transcripts. Libraries were prepared by immunoSEQ multiplex PCR; TCRdb keeps only in-frame clonotypes and omits some of them. The sample includes 300,000 to 350,000 clones, 7% to 9% seen only once; the top ten take 0.44%.

This clonotype was sampled from a woman under 30 in good health. Sequencing input: central memory CD4+ T cells from blood. The gene calls are TRBV11-2 and TRBJ2-2; possibly TRBD1 for D (6 bases). The CDR3 region is CASRKDSNTGELFF. The DNA for the CDR3 is TGTGCCAGCAGGAAGGACAGCAACACCGGGGAGCTGTTTTTT.